The 6 T cell receptor beta chains listed next were all sequenced from one sample in a study of T cell changes during pregnancy in multiple sclerosis. Here immunoSEQ multiplex PCR was the method, and the copy in TCRdb shows in-frame clones only, minus some. This table has fewer than 75,000 clones, around 90% appearing once. Sequenced here: peripheral blood, sampled after pregnancy. These TCRs come from a female donor in good health, enrolled as a control in a pregnancy study.

The CDR3 loop is CASSYDRDSANTEAFF. For the CDR3, the DNA is TGTGCCAGCAGTTACGACCGCGACAGTGCGAACACTGAAGCTTTCTTT. The rearrangement links TRBV27 to TRBJ1-1; perhaps TRBD1 as D (5 bases). This CDR3 spans 16 amino acids. Trimming shortened V by 4 bases and J by 1 base, and 16 bases separated the two germline ends. CDR1 and CDR2 (germline): MNHEY, SMNVEV (reference sequence).

A single count supports this clone. The chain employs TRBV5-8 and TRBJ1-1; a weak D match, TRBD1 (5 bases). Germline CDR1 and CDR2: SGHTS and YDEGEE. The CDR3 spans 14 residues. Trimming took 2 bases from V and 4 from J, leaving 12 bases between them. For the CDR3, the DNA is TGTGCCAGCAGCTTTGAAGGGAGGGGCACTGAAGCTTTCTTT. Protein sequence: CASSFEGRGTEAFF.

This chain joins TRBV4-1 and TRBJ1-6, with TRBD1 matching 7 bases. This CDR3 is 15 amino acids long. Germline CDR1 MGHRA, CDR2 YSYEKL. V lost 4 bases and J lost 6; bases outside the gene matches: 6. CDR3 sequence (DNA): TGCGCCAGCAGCCGAGAGGGGGCAGGTAATTCACCCCTCCACTTT. This encodes CASSREGAGNSPLHF.

This sequence joins TRBV18 and TRBJ2-5; 8 positions agree with TRBD2. With 5 bases clipped from V and 2 bases from J, the junction kept 10 bases outside the gene matches. The CDR3 loop spans 16 amino acids. The germline gives CDR1 KGHSH, CDR2 LQKENI. The CDR3 is CASSSQTSATQETQYF. DNA for the CDR3: TGTGCCAGCTCATCTCAGACTAGCGCCACTCAAGAGACCCAGTACTTC.

V gene TRBV6-5 combines with J gene TRBJ1-4, with D perhaps TRBD1 (5 bases). There are 16 residues in the CDR3. The ends were cut back, 0 bases at V and 6 bases at J, with 14 bases in the middle. Germline V CDR1 and CDR2: MNHEY, SVGAGI. CDR3 residues: CASSYSDAGRDEKLFF. The CDR3, as DNA: TGTGCCAGCAGTTACTCAGACGCAGGGAGGGATGAAAAACTGTTTTTT.

The chain joins TRBV5-1 to TRBJ1-1; perhaps TRBD1 as D (6 bases). The CDR3 has 16 residues. Trimming cost V 0 bases and J 4 bases, with 16 bases left between them. Germline V gene lookup returns CDR1 SGHRS and CDR2 YFSETQ. The CDR3 sequence: CASSLAEGGVSTEAFF. For the CDR3, the DNA is TGCGCCAGCAGCTTGGCCGAAGGGGGGGTATCCACTGAAGCTTTCTTT.